These 5 T cell receptor beta chains were all obtained from the same sample, sequenced in a study of cytomegalovirus exposure and HLA in healthy donors (dated by TCRdb to about 2017). Library preparation employed the immunoSEQ multiplex PCR assay. For the multiplex PCR, a mixture combining 60 forward primers for TCR Vbeta segments and 13 reverse primers for TCR Jbeta segments was used. Held by TCRdb, this immuneACCESS table contains in-frame sequences only and omits some clones. Under half of the omission traces to an unresolved V gene where checked; the cause of the rest is unknown. The sample includes some 110,000 clones, with 78% observed a single time. The ten largest clones capture around 1.2% of the sample. Material for sequencing was PBMCs. Receptors were obtained from a man between 25 and 39 years old in good health and CMV-seronegative.

V and J are TRBV15 and TRBJ1-3; no clear D gene. This CDR3 contains 15 residues. The V and J ends lost 5 bases and 8 bases respectively, with 19 bases between them. The germline gives CDR1 LNHNV, CDR2 YYDKDF (reference sequence). CDR3 protein: CATSPTRGGADTIYF. As DNA, the CDR3 is TGTGCCACCAGCCCAACGCGGGGAGGCGCGGACACCATATATTTT. The full variable domain, its missing parts supplied by reference TRBV15 and TRBJ1-3, is DAMVIQNPRYQVTQFGKPVTLSCSQTLNHNVMYWYQQKSSQAPKLLFHYYDKDFNNEADTPDNFQSRRPNTSFCFLDIRSPGLGDTAMYLCATSPTRGGADTIYFGEGSWLTVV.

The gene calls are TRBV5-1 and TRBJ1-4; 9 nucleotides match TRBD1. The ends lost 5 bases at V and 0 bases at J; junction bases unmatched: 5. Germline CDR1 and CDR2: SGHRS and YFSETQ. CDR3 size: 16 residues. CDR3 region: CASSWGQGSTNEKLFF. CDR3 sequence (DNA): TGCGCCAGCAGTTGGGGACAGGGCTCAACTAATGAAAAACTGTTTTTT. Full variable domain (rest looked up from reference TRBV5-1 and TRBJ1-4): KAGVTQTPRYLIKTRGQQVTLSCSPISGHRSVSWYQQTPGQGLQFLFEYFSETQRNKGNFPGRFSGRQFSNSRSEMNVSTLELGDSALYLCASSWGQGSTNEKLFFGSGTQLSVL.

The chain links TRBV28 to TRBJ2-3, with TRBD2 matching 11 bases. After removal of 2 bases from V and 6 bases from J, the junction contained 10 bases not matched to a gene. Germline V gene lookup returns CDR1 MDHEN and CDR2 SYDVKM. CDR3 size: 17 residues. The CDR3: CASSLLLAGGPVDTQYF. The CDR3 DNA follows: TGTGCCAGCAGTTTACTCCTAGCGGGAGGCCCAGTGGATACGCAGTATTTT. The entire variable domain, with the rest obtained from reference TRBV28 and TRBJ2-3, is as follows: DVKVTQSSRYLVKRTGEKVFLECVQDMDHENMFWYRQDPGLGLRLIYFSYDVKMKEKGDIPEGYSVSREKKERFSLILESASTNQTSMYLCASSLLLAGGPVDTQYFGPGTRLTVL.

The chain carries TRBV5-6 and TRBJ2-1; D uncertain. The V end was cut by 0 bases, the J end by 6 bases, with 13 bases between. This CDR3 is built from 15 residues. The germline V gene encodes CDR1 SGHDT and CDR2 YYEEEE. CDR3 in DNA: TGTGCCAGCAGCTTGGCTAGTTCAGTAATCAATGAGCAGTTCTTC. Translation gives CASSLASSVINEQFF.

This chain connects TRBV28 to TRBJ2-7; no reliable D call. Looked up from germline, CDR1 is MDHEN and CDR2 is SYDVKM. The V end lost 10 bases, the J end lost 2 bases, and 12 bases lay between the germline ends. CDR3 length equals 12 residues. CDR3 sequence reads: CATRVGTYEQYF. The CDR3 DNA reads as TGTGCCACCAGAGTGGGCACCTACGAGCAGTACTTC.